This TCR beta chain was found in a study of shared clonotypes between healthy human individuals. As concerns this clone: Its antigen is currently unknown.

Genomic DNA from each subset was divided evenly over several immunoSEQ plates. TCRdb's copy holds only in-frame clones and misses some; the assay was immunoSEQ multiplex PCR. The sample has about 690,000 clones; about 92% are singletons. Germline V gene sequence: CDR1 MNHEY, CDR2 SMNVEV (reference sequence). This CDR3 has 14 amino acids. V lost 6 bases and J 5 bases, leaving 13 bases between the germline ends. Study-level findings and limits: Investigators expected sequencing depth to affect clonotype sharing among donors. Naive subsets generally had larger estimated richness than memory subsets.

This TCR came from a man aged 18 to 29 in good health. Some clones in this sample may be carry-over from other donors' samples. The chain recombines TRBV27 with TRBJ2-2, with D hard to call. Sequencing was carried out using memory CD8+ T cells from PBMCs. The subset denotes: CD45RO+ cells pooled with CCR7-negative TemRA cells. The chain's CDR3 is CASSPFGRTGELFF. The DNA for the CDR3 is TGTGCCAGCAGCCCCTTTGGCAGAACCGGGGAGCTGTTTTTT.